This TCR beta chain was identified in a study of shared T cell receptors in the human thymus. This CDR3 region has 17 residues. V shed 0 bases and J shed 1 base, with 15 bases lying between them. Germline-derived CDR1 and CDR2 are MDHEN and SYDVKM. Profiled with immunoSEQ multiplex PCR; TCRdb holds only in-frame clones, not every one. This repertoire shows hundreds of thousands of clones, roughly 90% found once; its top ten account for 0.0085% to 0.012%. These records were also assigned to another study, of human thymus T cells.

Sequences were obtained from thymocytes. The chain employs TRBV28 and TRBJ1-1, with D perhaps TRBD1 (5 bases). The sequence was collected from a boy in the first two years of life with a congenital heart defect. The CDR3 DNA reads TGTGCCAGCAGTTTATGCGTCCAGGAGGGGACGAACACTGAAGCTTTCTTT. It encodes CASSLCVQEGTNTEAFF. Variable domain in full (rest from reference TRBV28 and TRBJ1-1): DVKVTQSSRYLVKRTGEKVFLECVQDMDHENMFWYRQDPGLGLRLIYFSYDVKMKEKGDIPEGYSVSREKKERFSLILESASTNQTSMYLCASSLCVQEGTNTEAFFGQGTRLTVV.